The T cell receptor (beta chain) described here comes from a study of cytomegalovirus exposure and HLA in healthy donors. Findings and limits, study-wide: When a later analysis compared HLA-associated TCR beta chains with equally common others, the HLA-associated chains turned out to be more clonally expanded and to have lower generation probabilities.

About this clone: The antigen is unknown.

Likely unrecorded immune exposures existed in these nominally healthy donors. Vbeta (60) and Jbeta (13) primers were used in the PCR. The protocol was immunoSEQ multiplex PCR, while the TCRdb copy is restricted to in-frame clones and leaves out a portion. The sample has a few hundred thousand clones, over 70% seen once; the top ten hold 0.3% to 0.35%. CDR3 length: 13 amino acids. Germline CDR1 reads SGHNT; CDR2 reads YENEEA. With V trimmed by 3 bases and J by 6 bases, 3 bases remained unmatched. This chain links TRBV11-3 with TRBJ1-2; TRBD1 aligns across 8 bases. This sequence was found in a girl aged 2 to 10 in good health and CMV-seronegative. The sample comprised PBMCs. The CDR3 nucleotides read TGTGCCAGCAGCTTGACAGGGGAAGATGGCTACACCTTC. As protein: CASSLTGEDGYTF.